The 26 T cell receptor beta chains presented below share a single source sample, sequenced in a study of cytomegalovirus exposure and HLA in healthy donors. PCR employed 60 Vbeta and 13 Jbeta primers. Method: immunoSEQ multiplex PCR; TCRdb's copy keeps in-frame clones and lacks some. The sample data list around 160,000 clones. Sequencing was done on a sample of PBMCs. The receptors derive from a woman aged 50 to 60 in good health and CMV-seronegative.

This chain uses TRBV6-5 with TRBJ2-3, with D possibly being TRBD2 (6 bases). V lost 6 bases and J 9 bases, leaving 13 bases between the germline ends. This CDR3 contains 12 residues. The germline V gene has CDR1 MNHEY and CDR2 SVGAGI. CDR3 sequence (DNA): TGTGCCAGCAGCCCGACTAGAGGGACGCAGTATTTT. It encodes CASSPTRGTQYF.

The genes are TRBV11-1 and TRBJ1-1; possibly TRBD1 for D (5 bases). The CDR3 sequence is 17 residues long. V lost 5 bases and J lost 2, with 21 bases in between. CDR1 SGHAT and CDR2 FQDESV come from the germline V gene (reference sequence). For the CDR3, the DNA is TGTGCCAGCAGCCCCTACGGGGGGAGGTCGACTAACACTGAAGCTTTCTTT. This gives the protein CASSPYGGRSTNTEAFF. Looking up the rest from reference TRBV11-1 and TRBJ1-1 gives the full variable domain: EAEVAQSPRYKITEKSQAVAFWCDPISGHATLYWYRQILGQGPELLVQFQDESVVDDSQLPKDRFSAERLKGVDSTLKIQPAELGDSAMYLCASSPYGGRSTNTEAFFGQGTRLTVV.

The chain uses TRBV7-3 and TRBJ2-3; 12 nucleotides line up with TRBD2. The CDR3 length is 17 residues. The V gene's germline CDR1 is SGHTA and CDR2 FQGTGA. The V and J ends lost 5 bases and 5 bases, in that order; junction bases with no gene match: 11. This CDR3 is CASSPTLGLAGLDTQYF. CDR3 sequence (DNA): TGTGCCAGCAGCCCGACCCTTGGACTAGCGGGATTAGATACGCAGTATTTT.

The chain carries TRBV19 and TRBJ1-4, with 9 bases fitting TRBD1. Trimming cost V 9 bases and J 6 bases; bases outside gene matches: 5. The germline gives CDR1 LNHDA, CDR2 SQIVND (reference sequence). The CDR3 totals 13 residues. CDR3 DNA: TGTGCCAGCCTCGGGACAGGGTATGAAAAACTGTTTTTT. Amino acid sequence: CASLGTGYEKLFF.

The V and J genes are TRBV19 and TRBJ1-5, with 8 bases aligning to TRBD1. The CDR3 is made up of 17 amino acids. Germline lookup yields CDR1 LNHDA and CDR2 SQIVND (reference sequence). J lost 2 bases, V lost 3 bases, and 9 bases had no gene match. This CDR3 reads CASSILRTGSRNQPQHF. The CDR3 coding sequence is TGTGCCAGTAGTATCTTGCGGACAGGGTCACGCAATCAGCCCCAGCATTTT.

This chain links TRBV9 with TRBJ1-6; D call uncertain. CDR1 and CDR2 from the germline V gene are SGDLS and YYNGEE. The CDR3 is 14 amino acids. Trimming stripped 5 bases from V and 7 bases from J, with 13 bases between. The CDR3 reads CASSSIGGNSPLHF. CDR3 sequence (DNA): TGTGCCAGCAGTAGTATAGGAGGGAATTCACCCCTCCACTTT.

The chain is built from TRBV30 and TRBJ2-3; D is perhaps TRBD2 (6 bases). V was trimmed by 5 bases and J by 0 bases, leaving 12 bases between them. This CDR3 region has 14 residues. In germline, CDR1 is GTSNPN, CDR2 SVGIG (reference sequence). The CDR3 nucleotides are TGTGCCTGGGGATTAGCGGCTAGCACAGATACGCAGTATTTT. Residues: CAWGLAASTDTQYF.

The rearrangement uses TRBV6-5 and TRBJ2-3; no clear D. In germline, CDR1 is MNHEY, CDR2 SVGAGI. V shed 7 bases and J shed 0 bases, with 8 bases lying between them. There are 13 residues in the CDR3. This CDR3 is CASKPTSTDTQYF. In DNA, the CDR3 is TGTGCCAGCAAGCCCACTAGCACAGATACGCAGTATTTT.

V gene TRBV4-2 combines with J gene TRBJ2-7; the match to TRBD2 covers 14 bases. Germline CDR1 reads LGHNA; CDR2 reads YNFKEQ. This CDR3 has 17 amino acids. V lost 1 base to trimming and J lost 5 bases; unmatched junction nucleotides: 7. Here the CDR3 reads CASSQAIGTSGSHEQYF. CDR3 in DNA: TGTGCCAGCAGCCAAGCCATCGGGACTAGCGGGAGCCACGAGCAGTACTTC.

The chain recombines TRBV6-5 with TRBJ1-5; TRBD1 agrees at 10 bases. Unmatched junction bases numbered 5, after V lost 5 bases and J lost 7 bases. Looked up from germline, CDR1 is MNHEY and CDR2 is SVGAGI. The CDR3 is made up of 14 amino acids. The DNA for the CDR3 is TGTGCCAGCAGTCGGACAGGGGGGTACCAGCCCCAGCATTTT. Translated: CASSRTGGYQPQHF.

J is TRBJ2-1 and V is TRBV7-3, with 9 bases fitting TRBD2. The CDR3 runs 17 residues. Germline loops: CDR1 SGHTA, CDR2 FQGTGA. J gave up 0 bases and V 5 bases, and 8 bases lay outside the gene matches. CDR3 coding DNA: TGTGCCAGCAGCCGGGGGGCTAGCGGGGCCTCCTACAATGAGCAGTTCTTC. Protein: CASSRGASGASYNEQFF.

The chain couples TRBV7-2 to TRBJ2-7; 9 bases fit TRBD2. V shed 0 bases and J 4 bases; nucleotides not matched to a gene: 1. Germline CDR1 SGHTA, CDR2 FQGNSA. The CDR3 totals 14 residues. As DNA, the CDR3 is TGTGCCAGCAGCTTAGCTAGCGGGAGTTACGAGCAGTACTTC. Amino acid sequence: CASSLASGSYEQYF.

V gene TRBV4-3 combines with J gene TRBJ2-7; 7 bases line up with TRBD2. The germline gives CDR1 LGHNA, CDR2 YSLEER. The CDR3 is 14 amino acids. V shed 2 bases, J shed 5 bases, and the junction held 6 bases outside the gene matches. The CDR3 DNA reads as TGCGCCAGCAGCCAAATGGGGGGGACCCACGAGCAGTACTTC. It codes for CASSQMGGTHEQYF.

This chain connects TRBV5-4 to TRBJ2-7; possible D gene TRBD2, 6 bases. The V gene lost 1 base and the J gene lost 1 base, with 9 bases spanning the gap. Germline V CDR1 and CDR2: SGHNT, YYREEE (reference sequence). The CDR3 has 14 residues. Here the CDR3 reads CASSLSRGSYEQYF. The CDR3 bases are TGTGCCAGCAGCTTGTCTCGGGGGTCCTACGAGCAGTACTTC.

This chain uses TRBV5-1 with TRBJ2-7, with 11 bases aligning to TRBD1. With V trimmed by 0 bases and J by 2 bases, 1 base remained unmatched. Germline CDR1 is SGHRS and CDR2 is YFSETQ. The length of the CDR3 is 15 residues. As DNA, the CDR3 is TGCGCCAGCAGCTTGGGGACAGGGGGCCCCTACGAGCAGTACTTC. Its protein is CASSLGTGGPYEQYF. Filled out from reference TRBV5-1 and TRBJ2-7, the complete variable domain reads KAGVTQTPRYLIKTRGQQVTLSCSPISGHRSVSWYQQTPGQGLQFLFEYFSETQRNKGNFPGRFSGRQFSNSRSEMNVSTLELGDSALYLCASSLGTGGPYEQYFGPGTRLTVT.

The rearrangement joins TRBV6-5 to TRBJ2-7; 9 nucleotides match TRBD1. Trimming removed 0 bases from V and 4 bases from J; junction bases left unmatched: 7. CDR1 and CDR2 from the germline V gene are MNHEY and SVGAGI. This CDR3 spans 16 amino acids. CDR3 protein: CASSYSADRGVYEQYF. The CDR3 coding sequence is TGTGCCAGCAGTTACTCAGCGGACAGGGGAGTATACGAGCAGTACTTC.

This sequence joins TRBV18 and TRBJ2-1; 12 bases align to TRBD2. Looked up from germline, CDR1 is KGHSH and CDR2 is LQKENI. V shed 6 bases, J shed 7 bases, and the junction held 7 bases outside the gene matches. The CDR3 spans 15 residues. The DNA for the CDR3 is TGTGCCAGCTCCCAAGGACTAGCGGGAAGGAATGAGCAGTTCTTC. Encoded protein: CASSQGLAGRNEQFF.

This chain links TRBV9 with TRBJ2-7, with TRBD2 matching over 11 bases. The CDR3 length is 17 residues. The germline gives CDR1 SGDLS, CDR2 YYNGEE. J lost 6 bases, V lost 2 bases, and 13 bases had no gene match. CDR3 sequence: CASSVSSGTSGPSEQYF. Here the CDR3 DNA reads TGTGCCAGCAGCGTCAGCTCCGGGACTAGCGGCCCCTCCGAGCAGTACTTC.

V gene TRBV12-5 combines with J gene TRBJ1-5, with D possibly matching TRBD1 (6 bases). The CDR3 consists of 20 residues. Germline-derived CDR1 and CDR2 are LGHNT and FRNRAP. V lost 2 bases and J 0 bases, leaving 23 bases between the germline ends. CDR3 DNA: TGTGCTAGTGGTTTGTACCCCACGGACAGACTCGTGTTTAGCAATCAGCCCCAGCATTTT. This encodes CASGLYPTDRLVFSNQPQHF.

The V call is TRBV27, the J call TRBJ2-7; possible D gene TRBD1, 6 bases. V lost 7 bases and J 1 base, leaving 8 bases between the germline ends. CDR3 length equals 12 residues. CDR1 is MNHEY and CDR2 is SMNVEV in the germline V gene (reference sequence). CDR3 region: CASNDRSYEQYF. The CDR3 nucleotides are TGTGCCAGCAACGACAGGTCCTACGAGCAGTACTTC.

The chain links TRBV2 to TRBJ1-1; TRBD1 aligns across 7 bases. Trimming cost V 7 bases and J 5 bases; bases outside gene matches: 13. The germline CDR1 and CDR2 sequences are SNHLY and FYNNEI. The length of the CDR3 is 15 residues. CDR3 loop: CASTQHRGDRTEAFF. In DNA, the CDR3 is TGTGCCAGCACCCAACACAGGGGCGATCGTACTGAAGCTTTCTTT.

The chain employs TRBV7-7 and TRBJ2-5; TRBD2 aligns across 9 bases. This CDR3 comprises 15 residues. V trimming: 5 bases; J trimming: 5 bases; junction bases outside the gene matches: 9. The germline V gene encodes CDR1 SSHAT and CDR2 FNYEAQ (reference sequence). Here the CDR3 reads CASSLDSGRSETQYF. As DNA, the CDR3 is TGTGCCAGCAGCCTAGATAGCGGGAGAAGCGAGACCCAGTACTTC. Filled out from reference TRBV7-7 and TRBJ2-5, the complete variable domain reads GAGVSQSPRYKVTKRGQDVTLRCDPISSHATLYWYQQALGQGPEFLTYFNYEAQPDKSGLPSDRFSAERPEGSISTLTIQRTEQRDSAMYRCASSLDSGRSETQYFGPGTRLLVL.

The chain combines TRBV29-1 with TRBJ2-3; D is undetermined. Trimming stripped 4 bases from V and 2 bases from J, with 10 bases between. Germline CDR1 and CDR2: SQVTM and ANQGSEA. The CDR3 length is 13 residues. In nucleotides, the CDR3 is TGCAGCGTTGTTTCCAAACACACAGATACGCAGTATTTT. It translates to CSVVSKHTDTQYF.

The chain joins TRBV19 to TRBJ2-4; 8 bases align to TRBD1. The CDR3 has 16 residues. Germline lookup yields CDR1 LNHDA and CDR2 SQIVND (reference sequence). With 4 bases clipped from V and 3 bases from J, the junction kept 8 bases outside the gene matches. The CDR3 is CASSRTGRGGKNIQYF. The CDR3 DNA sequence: TGTGCCAGTAGTAGGACAGGGAGAGGAGGCAAAAACATTCAGTACTTC.

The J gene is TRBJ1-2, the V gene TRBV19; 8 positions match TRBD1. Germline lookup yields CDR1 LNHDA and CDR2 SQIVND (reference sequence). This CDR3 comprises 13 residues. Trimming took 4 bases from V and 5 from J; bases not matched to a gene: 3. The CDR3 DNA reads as TGTGCCAGTAGTAACGGACAGGGTTATGGCTACACCTTC. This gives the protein CASSNGQGYGYTF.

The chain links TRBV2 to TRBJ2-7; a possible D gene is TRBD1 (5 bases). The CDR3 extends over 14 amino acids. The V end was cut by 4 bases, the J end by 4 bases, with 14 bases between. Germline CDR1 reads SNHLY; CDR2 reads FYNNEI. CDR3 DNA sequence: TGTGCCAGCAGTGGCCCTTTTAGGGGATACGAGCAGTACTTC. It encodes CASSGPFRGYEQYF.